This section outlines one T cell receptor (beta chain) sequence together with its context. Germline V CDR1 and CDR2: SGHRS, YFSETQ. The V end was cut by 1 base, the J end by 1 base, with 11 bases between. There are 15 residues in the CDR3. This sample was taken from a study of blood T cell repertoires in COVID-19. For the study at large: COVID-19 samples collected from the United States, Italy and Spain covered acute and convalescent phases. PBMCs, B-cell-depleted T cells, or T cells were the source of the cDNA or gDNA that made up the material.

Authors' processing steps: Estimates of nucleated cell counts were drawn from the amplification of reference gene primers. The repertoire was sequenced with immunoSEQ multiplex PCR; TCRdb's copy has only in-frame clones and lacks some. V, J and clone size are those of that table, while D and trimming were read from the DNA. Of approximately 250,000 clones in the sample, around 84% were seen once. This TCR was sampled from a man between 60 and 75 years old with acute or convalescent COVID-19. The V and J genes are TRBV5-1 and TRBJ1-1; D possibly corresponds to TRBD1 (5 bases). Sequencing input: peripheral blood. Here the CDR3 reads CASSLSGTANTEAFF. The CDR3, as DNA: TGCGCCAGCAGCTTGAGCGGGACGGCGAACACTGAAGCTTTCTTT.